One and the same sample provided the 14 T cell receptor beta chains below, sequenced in a study of T cell repertoires in cytomegalovirus infection. TCRdb ran MiXCR on the reads and lists one entry per CDR3 protein. The sample has about 360,000 distinct CDR3 sequences; 15% to 20% are singletons. Sequencing was performed on PBMCs. These receptors all come from a human donor in good health (CMV status not recorded). Some clones in this sample may be carry-over from other donors' samples.

This clonotype turned up a few times. J is TRBJ2-7 and V is TRBV20-1; D is unclear. Trimming pared 3 bases from V and 1 base from J, leaving 7 bases between. The CDR3 extends over 12 amino acids. In germline, CDR1 is DFQATT, CDR2 SNEGSKA (reference sequence). The CDR3 sequence is CSARAGSYEQYF. CDR3 sequence (DNA): TGCAGTGCTAGGGCCGGGTCCTACGAGCAGTACTTC.

To note about this clonotype: This clone may be a read error of a much larger clone one base away. This chain connects TRBV19 to TRBJ2-1, with 10 bases identical to TRBD2. This CDR3 spans 14 amino acids. Germline CDR1 reads LNHDA; CDR2 reads SQIVND (reference sequence). V lost 4 bases and J lost 4; bases outside the gene matches: 1. The CDR3 is CASSKLAGYNEQFF. In DNA, the CDR3 is TGTGCCAGTAGTAAACTAGCGGGGTACAATGAGCAGTTCTTC.

This clonotype has just a few counts. V usage is TRBV20-1 and J usage is TRBJ2-7; D is unresolved. The V gene lost 3 bases and the J gene lost 3 bases, with 9 bases spanning the gap. Germline V gene lookup returns CDR1 DFQATT and CDR2 SNEGSKA (reference sequence). The CDR3 is 12 amino acids. CDR3 nucleotides: TGCAGTGCTAGCGCATCCGACTACGAGCAGTACTTC. This gives the protein CSASASDYEQYF.

V usage is TRBV10-3 and J usage is TRBJ2-7; 7 bases are shared with TRBD2. V gave up 0 bases and J gave up 4 bases; unmatched junction bases: 6. The CDR3 covers 15 residues. Germline CDR1 ENHRY, CDR2 SYGVKD. The CDR3 spells CAISESRLAAYEQYF. CDR3 sequence (DNA): TGTGCCATCAGTGAGTCCCGGCTAGCGGCTTACGAGCAGTACTTC.

The chain uses TRBV20-1 and TRBJ2-3; TRBD1 agrees at 7 bases. CDR3 length: 14 amino acids. Germline values: CDR1 DFQATT, CDR2 SNEGSKA (reference sequence). J lost 0 bases, V lost 4 bases, and 4 bases had no gene match. The CDR3 loop reads CSANPTGSTDTQYF. DNA of the CDR3: TGCAGTGCTAACCCGACAGGGAGCACAGATACGCAGTATTTT.

This clonotype was observed a few times. This chain joins TRBV20-1 and TRBJ2-5; a possible D gene is TRBD1 (5 bases). CDR1 and CDR2 (germline): DFQATT, SNEGSKA (reference sequence). The CDR3 runs 11 residues. Trimming took 4 bases from V and 5 from J, leaving 8 bases between them. The CDR3 protein is CSATRVETQYF. CDR3 bases: TGCAGTGCTACCAGGGTGGAGACCCAGTACTTC.

This clonotype was detected only a few times. The chain has TRBV12-3 or TRBV12-4 and TRBJ2-1, with 7 bases that match TRBD2. CDR3 length: 15 amino acids. Trimming took 3 bases from V and 7 from J; bases not matched to a gene: 9. The CDR3, as DNA: TGTGCCAGCAGTTTGATAGCGGGTGGGTTAAATGAGCAGTTCTTC. Protein sequence: CASSLIAGGLNEQFF.

The J gene is TRBJ2-1, the V gene TRBV5-4, with D perhaps TRBD1 (7 bases). Trimming cost V 0 bases and J 2 bases, with 15 bases left between them. CDR1 is SGHNT, CDR2 YYREEE, per germline (reference sequence). CDR3 length: 17 amino acids. The chain's CDR3 is CASSLGAQGGAYNEQFF. CDR3 nucleotides: TGTGCCAGCAGCTTGGGAGCGCAGGGGGGAGCCTACAATGAGCAGTTCTTC.

In its sample, this clonotype was seen a few times. V gene TRBV29-1 combines with J gene TRBJ2-1; 10 bases fit TRBD2. Germline lookup yields CDR1 SQVTM and CDR2 ANQGSEA. The CDR3 loop spans 13 amino acids. V lost 6 bases, J lost 6 bases, and 5 bases stayed unmatched. CDR3 sequence: CSVPGLAFNEQFF. The CDR3 DNA reads TGCAGCGTCCCGGGACTAGCGTTCAATGAGCAGTTCTTC.

For this clonotype: This clone may be a read error of a much larger clone one base away. The genes are TRBV11-2 and TRBJ1-2; no reliable D call. The CDR3 covers 15 residues. Germline CDR1 SGHAT, CDR2 FQNNGV. In nucleotides, the CDR3 is TGTGCCAGCAGCCCCTACGGGGAGGGAAACTATGGCTACGCCTTC. It translates to CASSPYGEGNYGYAF.

V gene TRBV28 combines with J gene TRBJ2-5; no clear D. Between the trimmed V and J ends, which lost 6 bases and 0 bases, there was a span of 11 bases. In germline, CDR1 is MDHEN, CDR2 SYDVKM. This CDR3 region has 14 residues. The CDR3 region has the DNA TGTGCCAGCAGCACGCCGCCGTACCAAGAGACCCAGTACTTC. Translation gives CASSTPPYQETQYF.

This clonotype was observed many times. This chain uses TRBV7-8 with TRBJ2-7; D call uncertain. The germline V gene has CDR1 SGHVS and CDR2 FQNEAQ. The V gene lost 3 bases and the J gene lost 5 bases, with 14 bases spanning the gap. The CDR3 totals 14 residues. The CDR3 DNA is TGTGCCAGCAGCTTCCGCAGTGGCCTAGACGAGCAGTACTTC. Translating it yields CASSFRSGLDEQYF.

The chain combines TRBV11-2 with TRBJ2-3; D is undetermined. The germline V and J ends were trimmed by 8 bases and 7 bases, with 16 bases remaining between them. Germline V gene data show CDR1 as SGHAT and CDR2 as FQNNGV. This CDR3 is built from 13 residues. The CDR3 nucleotides are TGTGCCAGCTGGGGATTTGGGCACCATACGCAGTATTTT. Translating gives CASWGFGHHTQYF. Full variable domain (remainder filled in from reference TRBV11-2 and TRBJ2-3): EAGVAQSPRYKIIEKRQSVAFWCNPISGHATLYWYQQILGQGPKLLIQFQNNGVVDDSQLPKDRFSAERLKGVDSTLKIQPAKLEDSAVYLCASWGFGHHTQYFGPGTRLTVL.

This clonotype is a singleton in its sample. It may be a read error: a sequence one base away is much more abundant. The CDR3 reads CARSLGMGGTQYF. CDR3 bases: TGTGCCAGGAGCCTAGGGATGGGGGGGACGCAGTATTTT. The rearrangement links TRBV7-2 to TRBJ2-3, with 7 bases aligning to TRBD2. The trim removed 9 bases at V and 9 bases at J, leaving 12 bases unmatched. The CDR3 consists of 13 residues. CDR1 SGHTA and CDR2 FQGNSA come from the germline V gene.